This TCR beta chain appears in the sequencing data of a study of technical replicates of blood from several donors. TCRdb's table, derived via immunoSEQ multiplex PCR, lists solely in-frame clones and lacks some. Of 50,000 to 70,000 clones listed, just under 95% are singletons. The TCR comes from a human donor in good health. Some clones in this sample may be carry-over from other donors' samples. The material sequenced was PBMCs.

In DNA form, the CDR3 reads TGTGCCATACAGACAGGGGTGGATGAGCAGTTCTTC. Translation: CAIQTGVDEQFF. This chain connects TRBV19 to TRBJ2-1, with 8 bases that match TRBD1. The J segment lost 8 bases and the V segment lost 10 bases, leaving 7 bases of the junction unmatched. Germline V gene lookup returns CDR1 LNHDA and CDR2 SQIVND (reference sequence). This CDR3 contains 12 residues.